The present entry profiles one TCR beta chain with its context. Molecular barcoded adaptors covering alpha/delta and beta/gamma chains were used on approximately 400 ng RNA. TCRdb re-called the reads with MiXCR, one entry per CDR3 protein. The repertoire holds around 140,000 distinct CDR3 sequences, with roughly an eighth as singletons. The entry originates in a study of read filtering for tumor transcriptome and immune sequencing. Trimming removed 4 bases at V and 7 bases at J, with 9 bases between. This CDR3 is built from 12 residues. Germline CDR1 is SGHRS and CDR2 is YFSETQ. Source material: a population of CD138-negative cells sorted from bone marrow. The TCR sequence derives from a donor older than 35 with multiple myeloma. V gene TRBV5-1 combines with J gene TRBJ2-1, with D unclear. The CDR3 DNA reads as TGCGCCAGCAGCCCGGCGAGAAATGAGCAGTTCTTC. Translation gives CASSPARNEQFF.